This TCR beta chain was recovered during a study of PD-1 blockade in mismatch repair-deficient tumors (dated by TCRdb to the late 2010s). For the study in its entirety: Between September 2013 and September 2016, 86 consecutive patients with 11 to 13 mismatch repair-deficient cancer types, all previously treated and progressing, were enrolled in the trial. Deep sequencing of TCR CDR3 regions was used to track tumor-associated T cell clones in peripheral blood of patients responding to PD-1 blockade. Overall study outcomes, separate from this receptor: After pembrolizumab, tumor-resident clones, which were often undetectable in blood before treatment, expanded rapidly and then contracted, generally ahead of radiologic responses.

For every enrolled patient, mismatch repair deficiency was confirmed by either polymerase chain reaction or immunohistochemistry. TCR sequencing was performed for a few patients who responded to pembrolizumab therapy. Pembrolizumab PD-1 blockade was prospectively tested in advanced mismatch repair-deficient cancers, regardless of tissue of origin, in the phase II trial. Peripheral blood T cell samples were collected serially, before PD-1 blockade began and at several time points afterward. Blood sampling times were reported as weeks after the first pembrolizumab dose. The protocol used for the library was the immunoSEQ multiplex PCR assay. Entries here come from immuneACCESS through TCRdb and include only in-frame sequences with V and J called. Some clones fail to appear in such tables; in the studies checked, an unresolved V gene covers under half of the shortfall, and the cause of the remainder is unknown. The sample yields approximately 40,000 clones; roughly 83% were counted once. Of the sample, roughly 22% is held by the ten largest clones.

The germline V gene (reference sequence) provides CDR1 MNHEY and CDR2 SMNVEV. The junction shows trimming of 8 bases on V and 4 bases on J, and the gene matches do not reach 7 bases of it. From the cysteine through the phenylalanine, the CDR3 covers 14 amino acids. Only CDR3 DNA is held: 42 bases, read in frame from base 1. Comment on this clone: This clone's antigen is unknown. Per-base quality was not reported, and no clone a single base away is much larger than it.

This sequence uses TRBV27 and TRBJ2-1; 8 of the junction bases match TRBD2. This receptor was taken from an adult with mismatch repair-deficient cancer. This sample comprised peripheral blood, obtained 4 weeks after starting pembrolizumab. The nucleotide sequence reads as follows: TGTGCCAGCTCGCGGGAGGACCTTTACAATGAGCAGTTCTTC. It translates as CASSREDLYNEQFF.